These 28 T cell receptor beta chains originate from one sample sequenced in a study of blood T cell repertoires in COVID-19. Clones were sequenced by immunoSEQ multiplex PCR, and TCRdb holds only the in-frame ones, with some missing. The sample has about 270,000 clones; roughly nine tenths are singletons. The sequencing input was peripheral blood. These receptors were obtained from a woman in her sixties or seventies who had recovered from COVID-19.

The chain employs TRBV7-2 and TRBJ2-7; 9 bases are a match to TRBD2. From germline, CDR1 is SGHTA and CDR2 FQGNSA. V shed 5 bases, J shed 5 bases, and the junction held 16 bases outside the gene matches. This CDR3 has 17 residues. CDR3 loop: CASSLFLGGGDVNEQYF. The CDR3 region has the DNA TGTGCCAGCAGCCTGTTTTTGGGCGGGGGGGATGTTAACGAGCAGTACTTC.

The rearrangement links TRBV7-3 to TRBJ2-5; 8 positions match TRBD1. This CDR3 spans 16 amino acids. The germline gives CDR1 SGHTA, CDR2 FQGTGA. V shed 1 base and J 1 base; nucleotides not matched to a gene: 5. The CDR3 here is CASSLSADRVQETQYF. The CDR3 nucleotides read TGTGCCAGCAGCTTAAGTGCGGACAGGGTCCAAGAGACCCAGTACTTC.

The chain carries TRBV5-8 and TRBJ2-3; no clear D gene. In germline, CDR1 is SGHTS, CDR2 YDEGEE. The CDR3 runs to 12 residues. V lost 5 bases, J lost 5 bases, and 9 bases lay in between. The CDR3 DNA follows: TGTGCCAGCAGACAGACGGTAGATACGCAGTATTTT. It codes for CASRQTVDTQYF. Full variable domain (missing parts from reference TRBV5-8 and TRBJ2-3): EAGVTQSPTHLIKTRGQQATLRCSPISGHTSVYWYQQALGLGLQFLLWYDEGEERNRGNFPPRFSGRQFPNYSSELNVNALELEDSALYLCASRQTVDTQYFGPGTRLTVL.

This clone was observed a handful of times. This rearrangement joins TRBV4-1 to TRBJ1-1; possible D gene TRBD1, 6 bases. CDR3 length: 15 amino acids. With 5 bases removed from V and 6 bases from J, the gap between germline ends came to 19 bases. The germline V gene encodes CDR1 MGHRA and CDR2 YSYEKL. The CDR3 loop is CASSLEGGIDAEAFF. In DNA form, the CDR3 reads TGCGCCAGCAGCTTAGAAGGGGGTATTGACGCTGAAGCTTTCTTT.

V and J are TRBV27 and TRBJ1-2; D gene ambiguous. Germline CDR1 MNHEY, CDR2 SMNVEV (reference sequence). The V end lost 3 bases, the J end lost 2 bases, and 7 bases lay between the germline ends. The CDR3 has 13 residues. The CDR3 DNA follows: TGTGCCAGCAGTTTGAGGAGGAACTATGGCTACACCTTC. As protein: CASSLRRNYGYTF.

This chain connects TRBV5-1 to TRBJ1-1; D may be TRBD1 (5 bases). Per germline, CDR1 SGHRS and CDR2 YFSETQ. The CDR3 loop spans 13 amino acids. The ends were cut back, 7 bases at V and 1 base at J, with 11 bases in the middle. CDR3: CASRPGGNTEAFF. CDR3 coding DNA: TGCGCCAGCCGACCGGGGGGGAACACTGAAGCTTTCTTT.

The chain uses TRBV3-1 (or the pseudogene TRBV3-2) and TRBJ2-1; D uncertain. Per the germline V gene, CDR1 is LGHDT and CDR2 is YNNKEL (reference sequence). V lost 3 bases and J lost 10, with 7 bases in between. The CDR3 is 11 residues long. The CDR3 is CASSQAGEQFF. The DNA for the CDR3 is TGTGCCAGCAGCCAGGCCGGGGAGCAGTTCTTC.

The J gene is TRBJ1-4, the V gene TRBV28, with 8 bases that match TRBD1. Germline lookup yields CDR1 MDHEN and CDR2 SYDVKM. There are 17 residues in the CDR3. V shed 0 bases, J shed 8 bases, and the junction held 11 bases outside the gene matches. The chain's CDR3 is CASSLWGSETGEEKLFF. Written as DNA, the CDR3 is TGTGCCAGCAGTTTATGGGGGAGTGAGACAGGGGAAGAAAAACTGTTTTTT.

This clone was found once. This chain links TRBV27 with TRBJ2-7; TRBD1 is a possible D gene (6 bases). The V end lost 5 bases, the J end lost 4 bases, and 15 bases lay between the germline ends. From germline, CDR1 is MNHEY and CDR2 SMNVEV (reference sequence). CDR3 length: 14 residues. CDR3 coding DNA: TGTGCCAGCAGTCTCTACCGGACAGCTTACGAGCAGTACTTC. Translation: CASSLYRTAYEQYF.

This chain uses TRBV20-1 with TRBJ1-2, with D maybe TRBD1 (5 bases). CDR1 is DFQATT, CDR2 SNEGSKA, per germline (reference sequence). CDR3 length: 11 residues. The germline V and J ends were trimmed by 5 bases and 10 bases, with 14 bases remaining between them. CDR3 loop: CSALTEEPYTF. As DNA, the CDR3 is TGCAGTGCTTTGACAGAGGAACCCTACACCTTC.

The V call is TRBV5-1, the J call TRBJ2-2; possible D gene TRBD1, 5 bases. The V end was cut by 4 bases, the J end by 2 bases, with 9 bases between. The CDR3 is made up of 14 amino acids. The germline gives CDR1 SGHRS, CDR2 YFSETQ. CDR3 DNA sequence: TGCGCCAGCAGCGTGACAGTTAACACCGGGGAGCTGTTTTTT. Translated: CASSVTVNTGELFF.

The rearrangement joins TRBV7-2 to TRBJ2-7; 7 nucleotides match TRBD1. The length of the CDR3 is 15 residues. Germline CDR1 SGHTA, CDR2 FQGNSA. Trimming took 5 bases from V and 2 from J; bases not matched to a gene: 9. The CDR3 bases are TGTGCCAGCAGCGCAAACCGGGACAGACCCTACGAGCAGTACTTC. It yields the protein CASSANRDRPYEQYF.

The chain joins TRBV5-1 to TRBJ2-2, with 9 bases matching TRBD1. Germline CDR1 is SGHRS and CDR2 is YFSETQ. Trimming at V came to 4 bases and at J to 1 base, leaving 8 bases not matched to a gene. The CDR3 length is 17 residues. The CDR3 protein is CASSAIRDRVNTGELFF. Here the CDR3 DNA reads TGCGCCAGCAGCGCCATACGGGACAGGGTGAACACCGGGGAGCTGTTTTTT.

The chain is built from TRBV5-8 and TRBJ2-7, with 11 positions matching TRBD2. The J segment lost 9 bases and the V segment lost 5 bases, leaving 10 bases of the junction unmatched. The germline CDR1 and CDR2 sequences are SGHTS and YDEGEE. This CDR3 is 14 amino acids long. This CDR3 reads CASRRLAGGEGQYF. For the CDR3, the DNA is TGTGCCAGCAGACGGCTAGCGGGGGGTGAGGGGCAGTACTTC.

This clone is a singleton in its sample. V is TRBV6-5 and J is TRBJ1-2, with D uncertain. Germline CDR1 reads MNHEY; CDR2 reads SVGAGI. This CDR3 spans 15 amino acids. Trimming left V 7 bases short and J 8 bases short, with 23 bases between. The CDR3 coding sequence is TGTGCCAGCATAAACATGCGGGGAAGCGTCGAGGGCTACACCTTC. Translated, it gives CASINMRGSVEGYTF.

This chain uses TRBV9 with TRBJ1-4; D unclear. The ends were cut back, 0 bases at V and 3 bases at J, with 9 bases in the middle. The CDR3 totals 15 residues. Looked up from germline, CDR1 is SGDLS and CDR2 is YYNGEE. CDR3 in amino acids: CASSVDPGANEKLFF. The CDR3 region has the DNA TGTGCCAGCAGCGTAGATCCGGGTGCTAATGAAAAACTGTTTTTT.

The chain recombines TRBV27 with TRBJ2-3, with D unclear. V was pared by 0 bases and J by 11 bases, with 12 bases between. Per the germline V gene, CDR1 is MNHEY and CDR2 is SMNVEV (reference sequence). The CDR3 spans 13 residues. In DNA form, the CDR3 reads TGTGCCAGCAGTTTATCAACGACATACGGGCAGTATTTT. This sequence encodes CASSLSTTYGQYF.

This clone was counted only a few times. The CDR3 carries no conserved terminal phenylalanine or tryptophan, so it likely arises from a read error. The DNA is omitted, as the CDR3 cannot be located on it reliably, and the CDR3 follows TCRdb's listing. The chain is built from TRBV5-4 and TRBJ2-3; TRBD1 was called by the table and not checked on the DNA. The CDR3 extends over 13 residues, inclusive of both ends. Germline-derived CDR1 and CDR2 are SGHNT and YYREEE (reference sequence). CDR3 residues: CASSPIGRHGLIL.

The chain recombines TRBV7-3 with TRBJ2-5; perhaps TRBD1 as D (5 bases). The CDR3 has 13 amino acids. Per the germline V gene, CDR1 is SGHTA and CDR2 is FQGTGA. V lost 3 bases and J lost 2, with 7 bases in between. The CDR3 is CASSFTGQETQYF. CDR3 in DNA: TGTGCCAGCAGCTTTACAGGTCAAGAGACCCAGTACTTC.

This chain joins TRBV5-1 and TRBJ2-7, with 9 bases identical to TRBD2. This CDR3 comprises 15 residues. V shed 4 bases, J shed 4 bases, and the junction held 9 bases outside the gene matches. CDR1 and CDR2 from the germline V gene are SGHRS and YFSETQ. The CDR3 sequence: CASSVAGAYTYEQYF. The CDR3 bases are TGCGCCAGCAGCGTAGCGGGGGCCTACACATACGAGCAGTACTTC.

The chain has TRBV28 and TRBJ1-2, with 10 bases matching TRBD1. V was pared by 6 bases and J by 4 bases, with 8 bases of the junction left unmatched. The CDR3 is 15 residues long. Germline V lookup: CDR1 MDHEN, CDR2 SYDVKM. CDR3 DNA: TGTGCCAGCAGGCTAGGGACAGGGGAAGGCTATGGCTACACCTTC. This sequence encodes CASRLGTGEGYGYTF.

The chain employs TRBV15 and TRBJ1-5; D not certain. Germline CDR1 reads LNHNV; CDR2 reads YYDKDF (reference sequence). The V end lost 6 bases, the J end lost 5 bases, and 17 bases lay between the germline ends. The CDR3 loop spans 15 amino acids. As DNA, the CDR3 is TGTGCCACCAGTCCCAGCGGGCGGGTCGATCAGCCCCAGCATTTT. As protein: CATSPSGRVDQPQHF.

The V call is TRBV11-1, the J call TRBJ2-1; 12 bases agree with TRBD2. This CDR3 spans 16 amino acids. Per germline, CDR1 SGHAT and CDR2 FQDESV (reference sequence). Trimming at V came to 5 bases and at J to 5 bases, leaving 7 bases not matched to a gene. CDR3 DNA sequence: TGTGCCAGCAGCCTACGACTAGCGGGGGACCACAATGAGCAGTTCTTC. This gives the protein CASSLRLAGDHNEQFF.

The chain uses TRBV11-2 and TRBJ2-2; 7 bases match TRBD2. V lost 0 bases to trimming and J lost 0 bases; unmatched junction nucleotides: 1. The CDR3 runs 16 residues. Germline CDR1 reads SGHAT; CDR2 reads FQNNGV. The CDR3 is CASSLDRGANTGELFF. The CDR3 bases are TGTGCCAGCAGCTTAGACCGGGGGGCGAACACCGGGGAGCTGTTTTTT.

The gene calls are TRBV5-1 and TRBJ1-3, with 7 bases matching TRBD1. Germline loops: CDR1 SGHRS, CDR2 YFSETQ. This CDR3 has 19 residues. J gave up 1 base and V 0 bases, and 13 bases lay outside the gene matches. The CDR3 loop reads CASSLVPLTGLVSGNTIYF. CDR3 nucleotide sequence: TGCGCCAGCAGCTTGGTGCCGCTGACAGGGTTAGTTTCTGGAAACACCATATATTTT.

This clone occurred a few times. The chain uses TRBV28 and TRBJ2-3; TRBD1 matches at 8 bases. V shed 4 bases and J 7 bases; nucleotides not matched to a gene: 13. Per the germline V gene, CDR1 is MDHEN and CDR2 is SYDVKM. CDR3 length equals 16 residues. CDR3 amino acids: CASSWGQAPPQNTQYF. The DNA for the CDR3 is TGTGCCAGCAGTTGGGGACAGGCACCACCCCAAAATACGCAGTATTTT.

This rearrangement joins TRBV7-6 to TRBJ2-1, with D perhaps matching TRBD2 (6 bases). Germline V CDR1 and CDR2: SGHVS, FNYEAQ. The V end was cut by 1 base, the J end by 3 bases, with 10 bases between. The CDR3 loop spans 15 amino acids. This CDR3 is CASSLVPSDYNEQFF. The DNA for the CDR3 is TGTGCCAGCAGCTTAGTTCCTAGCGACTACAATGAGCAGTTCTTC. Full variable domain (rest looked up from reference TRBV7-6 and TRBJ2-1): GAGVSQSPRYKVTKRGQDVALRCDPISGHVSLYWYRQALGQGPEFLTYFNYEAQQDKSGLPNDRFSAERPEGSISTLTIQRTEQRDSAMYRCASSLVPSDYNEQFFGPGTRLTVL.

In DNA, the CDR3 is TGTGCCAGCAGCTTAACCCCCGTTGAGGGGGCTGATCAGCCCCAGCATTTT. It encodes CASSLTPVEGADQPQHF. The rearrangement links TRBV7-9 to TRBJ1-5; 7 nucleotides align to TRBD1. V gave up 2 bases and J gave up 5 bases; unmatched junction bases: 12. Germline V gene data show CDR1 as SEHNR and CDR2 as FQNEAQ (reference sequence). This CDR3 spans 17 amino acids.